The TCR beta chain under discussion was sequenced for a study of blood T cell repertoires in COVID-19 (dated by TCRdb to between 2020 and 2021). About the full investigation: Samples covering the acute and convalescent phases of COVID-19 were provided by collaborators in the United States, Italy and Spain. The prospective study material was composed of cDNA or gDNA derived from T cells, B-cell-depleted T cells, or PBMCs. The samples were drawn from the first 160 participants of the ongoing ImmuneRACE study and from 950 to 1,500 subjects provided by 6 global collaborators. Subjects who had been exposed to COVID-19, were actively infected with it, or had recovered from it provided the deeply sampled blood TCRbeta repertoires that made up the dataset. A freely available public database, intended as a resource for researchers studying the immune response to SARS-CoV-2, is where the repertoires were released. Where HLA class I and class II types were available, the types were taken from metadata supplied by the sample provider, not from assay-based typing. The sample metadata nearly always contained a de-identified subject ID, COVID-19 status, age in years and sex.

V is clipped by 6 bases and J by 5 bases, and the sequence between their germline boundaries is 16 bases long. Taken from cysteine to phenylalanine, the CDR3 has 15 residues. CDR3 DNA is the only sequence kept; it has 45 bases, read in frame from the first base. CDR1 and CDR2, per the germline V gene, are MNHEY and SVGAGI. Summary of the overall study and its limitations: The quantity of clinical and demographic metadata differed by source and by participant and was supplied without curation.

TCRbeta CDR3 regions were amplified from genomic DNA by means of the immunoSEQ Assay, a bias-controlled multiplex PCR. Turning to the authors' computational methods: Nucleated cell counts per sample were estimated from amplification of reference gene primers within the assay. Sequence reads were collapsed and filtered to measure the absolute abundance of every unique TCRbeta CDR3 rearrangement. For each sample, productive Simpson clonality was calculated as the square root of Simpson's diversity index over productive rearrangements. The source is immuneACCESS, and TCRdb retained only in-frame sequences with V and J called. Part of the clones is not carried over; for the studies checked, unresolved V genes explain less than half of this, and the remainder is unexplained. V, J and clone size are those of that table, while D and trimming were read from the DNA. The sample has a few hundred thousand clones on record, roughly 89% of them singletons. The top ten hold around 2% of the sample.

Another Seattle source contributed samples from volunteer blood donors who had recovered from COVID-19. Collaborating institutions collected whole blood in K2EDTA tubes following their own protocols. For TCRbeta analysis, collaborators shipped samples in one of three forms: frozen whole blood, isolated PBMCs, or DNA extracted from either of those sample types. Regarding this clone: Its antigen target is currently unknown. No quality values exist for individual bases; no much larger clone is one base distant.

Sequencing used peripheral blood. The origin of this receptor is a man aged 30-40 years who had recovered from COVID-19. The rearrangement combines TRBV6-5 with TRBJ2-2; possibly the D gene is TRBD2, per 6 matching bases. CDR3 sequence: CASSSGTAGTGELFF. The sequenced DNA: TGTGCCAGCAGCTCCGGGACTGCTGGGACCGGGGAGCTGTTTTTT.